The 23 T cell receptor beta chains below all came from one sample that was sequenced in a study of shared T cell receptors in the human thymus. Profiling relied on immunoSEQ multiplex PCR, and the TCRdb table lists in-frame clones only, not all of them. Of some 640,000 clones in the sample, about 87% were seen once. The sample was also reused in another study, on human thymus T cells.

The sample was thymocytes. All receptors come from a boy under two years old with a congenital heart defect.

The rearrangement joins TRBV6-7 to TRBJ2-3; 11 nucleotides align to TRBD2. TRBV6-7 belongs to the ORF category, with a function that is uncertain. J was trimmed by 2 bases and V by 0 bases; bases with no gene match: 7. CDR3 size: 18 residues. In nucleotides, the CDR3 is TGTGCCAGCAGTTACTCGCCGACGACTAGCGGGGACACAGATACGCAGTATTTT. Translated, it gives CASSYSPTTSGDTDTQYF.

The V gene is TRBV28, the J gene TRBJ2-3; 10 bases are shared with TRBD2. The germline CDR1 and CDR2 sequences are MDHEN and SYDVKM. The CDR3 totals 18 residues. After removal of 5 bases from V and 0 bases from J, the junction contained 11 bases not matched to a gene. The CDR3 DNA reads TGTGCCAGCAGTGAACTCCCCGGACTAGCGGACAGCACAGATACGCAGTATTTT. It encodes CASSELPGLADSTDTQYF.

V usage is TRBV2 and J usage is TRBJ2-1; D might be TRBD1 (5 bases). The CDR3 consists of 15 residues. V dropped 11 bases and J dropped 0 bases, with 17 bases sitting between them. Germline CDR1 SNHLY, CDR2 FYNNEI. CDR3 nucleotide sequence: TGTGCCGGAACCCCCCGACAGTCCTCCTACAATGAGCAGTTCTTC. It codes for CAGTPRQSSYNEQFF.

The chain couples TRBV28 to TRBJ2-3; 11 bases match TRBD2. This CDR3 is built from 17 residues. Germline CDR1 is MDHEN and CDR2 is SYDVKM. Germline trimming cut 5 bases from V and 10 bases from J; bases unmatched to any gene: 17. Here the CDR3 DNA reads TGTGCCAGCAGTCCACCAGAACCAACTAGCGGGGGTCTTCCGCAGTATTTT. Its translation is CASSPPEPTSGGLPQYF.

This chain connects TRBV25-1 to TRBJ2-7, with 7 bases matching TRBD2. V shed 7 bases and J 7 bases; nucleotides not matched to a gene: 10. CDR3 length: 13 residues. Germline V gives CDR1 MGHDK, CDR2 SYGVNS. CDR3 amino acids: CASKGGSEREQYF. CDR3 in DNA: TGTGCCAGCAAGGGCGGGAGTGAGCGGGAGCAGTACTTC.

The chain links TRBV4-3 to TRBJ1-3; 7 bases match TRBD1. V trimming: 1 base; J trimming: 2 bases; junction bases outside the gene matches: 8. The CDR3 extends over 17 amino acids. Looked up from germline, CDR1 is LGHNA and CDR2 is YSLEER. The CDR3 region is CASSQVSRDSPGNTIYF. The CDR3 region has the DNA TGCGCCAGCAGCCAAGTCTCTCGGGACAGTCCTGGAAACACCATATATTTT.

This rearrangement joins TRBV19 to TRBJ2-5, with TRBD2 identical over 9 bases. V shed 1 base and J 5 bases; nucleotides not matched to a gene: 8. In germline, CDR1 is LNHDA, CDR2 SQIVND (reference sequence). CDR3 size: 16 residues. The CDR3 here is CASSIGGGGASETQYF. The CDR3 nucleotides read TGTGCCAGTAGTATAGGAGGCGGGGGGGCCTCTGAGACCCAGTACTTC.

The chain combines TRBV10-2 with TRBJ1-4; tentative D call: TRBD1 (6 bases). Trimming took 3 bases from V and 4 from J, leaving 9 bases between them. The CDR3 is made up of 14 amino acids. Per germline, CDR1 WSHSY and CDR2 SAAADI. The CDR3 region is CASSDSGVNEKLFF. In DNA form, the CDR3 reads TGCGCCAGCAGTGACTCAGGGGTTAATGAAAAACTGTTTTTT.

The J gene is TRBJ1-1, the V gene TRBV15; D gene ambiguous. V lost 5 bases and J 2 bases, leaving 15 bases between the germline ends. The CDR3 contains 15 residues. Germline assignment: CDR1 LNHNV and CDR2 YYDKDF (reference sequence). The CDR3 sequence: CATSPRAGYNTEAFF. In DNA, the CDR3 is TGTGCCACCAGCCCTCGGGCGGGGTACAACACTGAAGCTTTCTTT.

This clone was seen a handful of times. The chain recombines TRBV7-2 with TRBJ2-3; D unresolved. From germline, CDR1 is SGHTA and CDR2 FQGNSA. Trimming took 1 base from V and 4 from J, leaving 12 bases between them. The CDR3 is 15 amino acids. The CDR3 sequence is CASSLVPERPDTQYF. The CDR3, as DNA: TGTGCCAGCAGCTTAGTACCAGAACGCCCAGATACGCAGTATTTT.

The chain joins TRBV5-1 to TRBJ2-3; 9 bases are a match to TRBD2. The CDR3 has 18 amino acids. Germline V gene sequence: CDR1 SGHRS, CDR2 YFSETQ. The junction had 10 bases not matched to a gene; V was cut back by 0 bases and J by 2 bases. In DNA form, the CDR3 reads TGCGCCAGCAGCTTGGAAGTTAGGCGGGAGGGAGCCACAGATACGCAGTATTTT. This translates into CASSLEVRREGATDTQYF.

This clone was seen more than once but under ten times. The CDR3 coding sequence is TGTGCCAGTAGCCCAGCGGGGGGCTCCGCGACCTACGAGCAGTACTTC. It encodes CASSPAGGSATYEQYF. The chain uses TRBV19 and TRBJ2-7; 9 nucleotides align to TRBD2. The germline CDR1 and CDR2 sequences are LNHDA and SQIVND (reference sequence). Trimming took 6 bases from V and 2 from J; bases not matched to a gene: 11. The CDR3 contains 16 residues.

The chain has TRBV10-3 and TRBJ2-3; possible D gene TRBD1, 6 bases. The CDR3 covers 14 residues. Germline assignment: CDR1 ENHRY and CDR2 SYGVKD. V was trimmed by 10 bases and J by 3 bases, leaving 17 bases between them. CDR3 DNA: TGTGCCACCAAAGACAGGAGGATGACAGATACGCAGTATTTT. Its protein is CATKDRRMTDTQYF.

DNA for the CDR3: TGTGCCAGCAGCTTTCGGGGCACCGGGGAGCTGTTTTTT. Its protein product is CASSFRGTGELFF. The chain carries TRBV28 and TRBJ2-2, with a tentative D call TRBD2 (5 bases). Germline values: CDR1 MDHEN, CDR2 SYDVKM. V was clipped by 6 bases and J by 4 bases, with 9 bases between them. This CDR3 spans 13 amino acids.

This chain uses TRBV28 with TRBJ2-1; 10 positions agree with TRBD2. CDR3 length: 15 amino acids. Looked up from germline, CDR1 is MDHEN and CDR2 is SYDVKM. The V gene end was trimmed by 4 bases and the J gene end by 6 bases; junction bases not matched to a gene: 6. For the CDR3, the DNA is TGTGCCAGCAGTTGGGGACTAGCGAGAGCCAATGAGCAGTTCTTC. This encodes CASSWGLARANEQFF.

V usage is TRBV6-5 and J usage is TRBJ1-1, with a weak D call TRBD1 (5 bases). The CDR3 extends over 13 amino acids. The V gene's germline CDR1 is MNHEY and CDR2 SVGAGI. Trimming removed 7 bases from V and 2 bases from J, with 11 bases in between. The CDR3 protein is CASTRGVNTEAFF. The DNA for the CDR3 is TGTGCCAGCACTCGGGGGGTAAACACTGAAGCTTTCTTT.

This chain links TRBV9 with TRBJ2-3; 11 positions match TRBD2. The ends lost 2 bases at V and 5 bases at J; junction bases unmatched: 7. Germline V gives CDR1 SGDLS, CDR2 YYNGEE. The CDR3 is 16 amino acids. CDR3 nucleotide sequence: TGTGCCAGCAGCGTTTTAGCGGGAGGGCCACGAGATACGCAGTATTTT. This encodes CASSVLAGGPRDTQYF.

This clone was seen just once. The chain combines TRBV7-2 with TRBJ1-6, with TRBD1 as a possible D gene (5 bases). CDR1 is SGHTA and CDR2 is FQGNSA in the germline V gene. Trimming removed 3 bases at V and 7 bases at J, with 10 bases between. The CDR3 runs 14 residues. The CDR3 DNA sequence: TGTGCCAGCAGCTTGCAGGGTTTCAATTCACCCCTCCACTTT. Protein sequence: CASSLQGFNSPLHF. Drawing the rest from reference TRBV7-2 and TRBJ1-6, the complete variable domain is GAGVSQSPSNKVTEKGKDVELRCDPISGHTALYWYRQSLGQGLEFLIYFQGNSAPDKSGLPSDRFSAERTGGSVSTLTIQRTQQEDSAVYLCASSLQGFNSPLHFGNGTRLTVT.

This clone has only a few counts. J is TRBJ1-2 and V is TRBV5-5; D perhaps matches TRBD1 (5 bases). The germline V gene has CDR1 SGHKS and CDR2 YYEKEE (reference sequence). V lost 4 bases, J lost 6 bases, and 16 bases lay in between. This CDR3 spans 14 amino acids. The DNA for the CDR3 is TGTGCCAGCAGCCATCAGGGTGGGTTCGATGGCTACACCTTC. Amino acids: CASSHQGGFDGYTF.

The rearrangement joins TRBV27 to TRBJ1-1; 7 bases match TRBD1. This CDR3 is 13 amino acids long. V lost 7 bases and J lost 0; bases outside the gene matches: 2. CDR1 is MNHEY, CDR2 SMNVEV, per germline (reference sequence). In DNA, the CDR3 is TGTGCCAGCAAGGGACAGATGAACACTGAAGCTTTCTTT. Protein sequence: CASKGQMNTEAFF.

The chain carries TRBV14 and TRBJ2-5; 9 nucleotides match TRBD1. V shed 4 bases, J shed 4 bases, and the junction held 4 bases outside the gene matches. The CDR3 consists of 14 residues. Per germline, CDR1 SGHDN and CDR2 FVKESK. The CDR3 reads CASSPTGGRETQYF. The CDR3 DNA sequence: TGTGCCAGCAGCCCCACAGGGGGCCGAGAGACCCAGTACTTC.

V gene TRBV14 combines with J gene TRBJ1-3, with a weak D call TRBD1 (5 bases). Germline V CDR1 and CDR2: SGHDN, FVKESK. The CDR3 spans 16 residues. The V end was cut by 0 bases, the J end by 0 bases, with 9 bases between. The CDR3 DNA follows: TGTGCCAGCAGCCAAGAGGGACTGCTCTCTGGAAACACCATATATTTT. This codes for CASSQEGLLSGNTIYF.

The genes are TRBV7-8 and TRBJ1-2, with TRBD1 as a possible D gene (5 bases). This CDR3 is 15 amino acids long. With 6 bases removed from V and 3 bases from J, the gap between germline ends came to 17 bases. Germline assignment: CDR1 SGHVS and CDR2 FQNEAQ. For the CDR3, the DNA is TGTGCCAGCAGTCCCTTCCGGGGGACGGACTATGGCTACACCTTC. Its protein is CASSPFRGTDYGYTF.